This TCR beta chain was captured by sequencing in a study of blood T cells in healthy people across ages. Study outcomes and limitations: Older age went with lower TCR beta diversity per million T cells, in a roughly linear way. Estimates based on one million T cells were treated as lower bounds.

With a J-beta primer mix and a sample-barcoded 5' primer, a second PCR ran about 6 to 11 cycles. A template-switch adaptor that had 12 random nucleotides put a tag on each cDNA molecule. Each single sample gave us at least 2.5 million CDR3-containing paired-end reads. A single record per CDR3 protein comes from TCRdb applying MiXCR to the 5' RACE reads. The table lists 600,000 to 850,000 distinct CDR3 sequences, roughly 44% of them singletons. Per germline, CDR1 SGHTA and CDR2 FQGNSA. The CDR3 length is 17 residues. V lost 5 bases to trimming and J lost 7 bases, with 27 bases between them. With respect to this clonotype: Its matching antigen is unknown.

The sequenced sample consisted of blood. The V call is TRBV7-2, the J call TRBJ2-7; D assignment may be TRBD1 or TRBD2 (7 bases each). The source of this sequence is a woman aged 60 to 75 in good health. The CDR3 region is CASSPFGNRQGGNEQYF. CDR3 bases: TGTGCCAGCAGCCCGTTTGGCAACAGACAGGGAGGGAATGAGCAGTACTTC.